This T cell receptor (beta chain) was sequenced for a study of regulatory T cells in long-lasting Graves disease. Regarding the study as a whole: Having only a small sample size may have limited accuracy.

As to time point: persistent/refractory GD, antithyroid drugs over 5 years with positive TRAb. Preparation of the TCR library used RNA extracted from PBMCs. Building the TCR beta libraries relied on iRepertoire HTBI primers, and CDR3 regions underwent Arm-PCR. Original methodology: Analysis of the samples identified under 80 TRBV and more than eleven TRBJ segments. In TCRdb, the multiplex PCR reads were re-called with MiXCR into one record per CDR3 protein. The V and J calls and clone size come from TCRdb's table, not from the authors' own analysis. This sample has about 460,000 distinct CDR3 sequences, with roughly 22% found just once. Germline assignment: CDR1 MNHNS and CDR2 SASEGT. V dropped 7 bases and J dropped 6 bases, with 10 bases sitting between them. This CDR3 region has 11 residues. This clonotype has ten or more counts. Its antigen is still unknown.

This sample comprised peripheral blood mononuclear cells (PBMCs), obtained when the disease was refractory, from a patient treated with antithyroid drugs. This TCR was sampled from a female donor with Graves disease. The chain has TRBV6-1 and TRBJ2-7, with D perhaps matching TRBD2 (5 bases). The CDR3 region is CASTYRGEQYF. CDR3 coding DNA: TGTGCCAGCACCTACCGGGGCGAGCAGTACTTC.